This T cell receptor (beta chain) is from a study of blood T cell repertoires in COVID-19. Study background: Sites in the United States, Italy and Spain provided acute and convalescent COVID-19 samples. The analysed material was cDNA or gDNA that came from T cells, B-cell-depleted T cells, or PBMCs.

The age range of participants was about 18 to 95 years, with residence in roughly 25 US areas. Method: immunoSEQ multiplex PCR; TCRdb's copy keeps in-frame clones and lacks some. The sample carries roughly 230,000 clones, more than 65% recorded once. This CDR3 comprises 16 residues. Losses at the gene ends were 4 bases for V and 0 bases for J; bases not matched to a gene: 5. Germline CDR1 and CDR2: MNHEY and SVGAGI. The receptor's source is a man aged 45-65 years who had recovered from COVID-19. The V and J genes are TRBV6-5 and TRBJ2-3, with 9 bases fitting TRBD2. Sequencing was performed on PBMCs or T cells enriched from blood (not recorded which). DNA of the CDR3: TGTGCCAGCAGTTTACAGGGGACTAGCAGCACAGATACGCAGTATTTT. As protein: CASSLQGTSSTDTQYF.